The present entry profiles one T cell receptor beta chain with its context. Its antigen is not known. Through a sample-barcoded 5' primer and a J-beta primer mix, a second PCR was run for roughly 6 to 12 cycles. A single record per CDR3 protein comes from TCRdb applying MiXCR to the 5' RACE reads. The repertoire holds 1.5 million to 2 million distinct CDR3 sequences, with roughly 50% as singletons. Germline V CDR1 and CDR2: LGHNA, YNFKEQ. CDR3 length: 16 amino acids. The germline V and J ends were trimmed by 1 base and 4 bases, with 16 bases remaining between them. These data belong to a study of blood T cells in healthy people across ages. Whole-study results and caveats: Roughly linear declines in TCR beta diversity per million T cells occurred with age.

Source material: blood. The rearrangement uses TRBV4-2 and TRBJ1-2, with D maybe TRBD1 (6 bases). This sequence originates from a woman in her thirties or forties in good health. The CDR3 bases are TGTGCCAGCAGCCAAGGAGGAGGGGGTTCGGGCTATGGCTACACCTTC. Protein: CASSQGGGGSGYGYTF.